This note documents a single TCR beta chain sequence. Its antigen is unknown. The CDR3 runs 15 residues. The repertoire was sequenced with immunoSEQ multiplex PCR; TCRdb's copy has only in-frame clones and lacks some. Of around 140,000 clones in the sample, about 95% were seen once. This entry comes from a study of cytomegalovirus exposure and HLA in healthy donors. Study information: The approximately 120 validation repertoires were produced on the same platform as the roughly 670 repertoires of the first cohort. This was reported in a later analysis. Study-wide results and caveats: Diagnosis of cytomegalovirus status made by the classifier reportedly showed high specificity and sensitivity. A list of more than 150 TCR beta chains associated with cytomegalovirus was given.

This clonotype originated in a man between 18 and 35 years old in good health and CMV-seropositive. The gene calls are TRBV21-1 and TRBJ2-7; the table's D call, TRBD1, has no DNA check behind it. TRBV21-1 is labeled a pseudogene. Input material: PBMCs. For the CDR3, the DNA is TGTGCCAGCAGCAACCCCCGGGACAACTCCTACGAGCAGTACTTC. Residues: CASSNPRDNSYEQYF.